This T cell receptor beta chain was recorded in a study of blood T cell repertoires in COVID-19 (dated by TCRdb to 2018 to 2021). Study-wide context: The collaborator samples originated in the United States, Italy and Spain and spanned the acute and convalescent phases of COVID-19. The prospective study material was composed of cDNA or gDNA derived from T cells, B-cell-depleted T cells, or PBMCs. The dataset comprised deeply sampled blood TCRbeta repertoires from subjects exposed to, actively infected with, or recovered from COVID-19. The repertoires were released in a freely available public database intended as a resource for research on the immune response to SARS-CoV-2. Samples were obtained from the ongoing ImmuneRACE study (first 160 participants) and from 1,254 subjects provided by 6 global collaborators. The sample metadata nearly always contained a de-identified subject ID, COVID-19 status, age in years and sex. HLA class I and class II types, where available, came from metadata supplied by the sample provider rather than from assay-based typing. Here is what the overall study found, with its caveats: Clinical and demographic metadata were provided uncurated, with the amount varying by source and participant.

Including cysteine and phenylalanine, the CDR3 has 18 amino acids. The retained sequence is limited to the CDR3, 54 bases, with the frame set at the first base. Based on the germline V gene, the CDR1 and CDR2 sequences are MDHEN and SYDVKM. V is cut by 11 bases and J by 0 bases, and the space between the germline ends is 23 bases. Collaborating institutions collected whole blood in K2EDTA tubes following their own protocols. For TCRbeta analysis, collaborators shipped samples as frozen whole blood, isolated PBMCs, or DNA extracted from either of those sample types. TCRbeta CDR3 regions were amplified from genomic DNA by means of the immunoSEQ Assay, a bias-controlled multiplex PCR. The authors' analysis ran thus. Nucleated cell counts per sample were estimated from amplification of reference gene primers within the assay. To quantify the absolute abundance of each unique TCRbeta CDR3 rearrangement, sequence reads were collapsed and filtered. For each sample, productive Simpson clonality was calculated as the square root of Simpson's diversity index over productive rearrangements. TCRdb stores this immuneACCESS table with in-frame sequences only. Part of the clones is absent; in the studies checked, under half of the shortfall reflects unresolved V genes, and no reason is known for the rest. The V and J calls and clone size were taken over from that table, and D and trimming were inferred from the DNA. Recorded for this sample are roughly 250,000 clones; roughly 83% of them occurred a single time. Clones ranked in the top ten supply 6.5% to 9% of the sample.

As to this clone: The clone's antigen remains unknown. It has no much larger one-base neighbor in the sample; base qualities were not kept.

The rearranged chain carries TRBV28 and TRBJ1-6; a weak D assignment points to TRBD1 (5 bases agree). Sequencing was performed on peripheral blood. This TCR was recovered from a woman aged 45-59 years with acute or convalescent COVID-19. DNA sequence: TGTGCCTCCGTACCCTCAAGGGGAGGTGGCTCCTATAATTCACCCCTCCACTTT. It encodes CASVPSRGGGSYNSPLHF.